A selection of T cell receptor beta chains follows, all from one sample in a study of T cells in Graves' hyperthyroidism and ophthalmopathy. TCRdb re-called the multiplex PCR reads through MiXCR, storing one row per CDR3 protein. The sample has 500,000 to 800,000 distinct CDR3 sequences; about 45% are singletons. Sequencing was carried out using peripheral blood or thyroid tissue (not recorded which). The source of these receptors is an adult man with Graves' disease, either hyperthyroidism or ophthalmopathy (not recorded which). CDR3s include the opening cysteine and the closing phenylalanine or tryptophan. The order of the fields is clone size, D gene, J gene, V gene, CDR3 DNA, CDR3 protein. A D gene is named only where the DNA matches it firmly. Clone size appears in some rows only: once, few, many, or a class for an expanded clone.

. | TRBD1 | TRBJ2-7 | TRBV7-9 | TGTGCCAGCAGCAACAGGGGGTGGTACGAGCAGTACTTC | CASSNRGWYEQYF
few | . | TRBJ1-4 | TRBV2 | TGTGCCAGCAGGACGGGGGCCGCTAATGAAAAACTGTTTTTT | CASRTGAANEKLFF
. | . | TRBJ1-1 | TRBV5-1 | TGCGCCAGCAGCTTGGTCATGGGGGAAACGAACACTGAAGCTTTCTTT | CASSLVMGETNTEAFF
. | . | TRBJ2-5 | TRBV7-8 | TGTGCCAGCAGTCAGCGCGGGGGCCGTGGGGAGACCCAGTACTTC | CASSQRGGRGETQYF
once | . | TRBJ1-1 | TRBV29-1 | TGCACCGGGTGGGGGGCGAACACTGAAGCTTTCTTT | CTGWGANTEAFF
. | TRBD1 | TRBJ2-5 | TRBV24-1 | TGTGCCACCCGGGGAACAGGGGTTACCCAGTACTTC | CATRGTGVTQYF
many | . | TRBJ1-3 | TRBV15 | TGTGCCACCAGCAGAGAACACGGACTCTCTGGAAACACCATATATTTT | CATSREHGLSGNTIYF
few | TRBD1 | TRBJ2-5 | TRBV7-2 | TGTGCCAGCAGCTTATCCGGGACAGGGGGCTCGGAGACCCAGTACTTC | CASSLSGTGGSETQYF
. | . | TRBJ2-7 | TRBV7-2 | TGTGCCAGCAGCTTAGTAGGAGGGGGCGGCACCGGGGAGCTGTACTTC | CASSLVGGGGTGELYF
. | . | TRBJ1-2 | TRBV6-6 | TGTGCCAGCAGGGCCACCGCTGGCTACACCTTC | CASRATAGYTF
many | . | TRBJ2-7 | TRBV19 | TGTGCCAGTAGCCCCGGTCCTGCCTCCTACGAGCAGTACTTC | CASSPGPASYEQYF
many | . | TRBJ1-6 | TRBV2 | TGTGCCAGCAGTGCCTACGAGGGGGGCAACTCACCCCTCCACTTT | CASSAYEGGNSPLHF
once | . | TRBJ2-5 | TRBV10-3 | TGTGCCATCCGGGGTTTCCAGGAAGAGACCCAGTACTTC | CAIRGFQEETQYF
. | . | TRBJ1-2 | TRBV7-2 | TGTGCCAGCAGCTCTGGGGGAGTCTATGGCTACACCTTC | CASSSGGVYGYTF
many | . | TRBJ2-6 | TRBV12-3/TRBV12-4 | TGTGCCAGCAGTGCTAGTTCTGGGGCCAACGTCCTGACTTTC | CASSASSGANVLTF
. | TRBD1 | TRBJ1-2 | TRBV6-1 | TGTGCCAGCAGGGAGGGGACAGGGTATGGCTACACCTTC | CASREGTGYGYTF
. | . | TRBJ2-7 | TRBV7-8 | TGTGCCAGCAGCCTAGAGGCAGGGAGTCCCTCCGAGCAGTACTTC | CASSLEAGSPSEQYF
. | . | TRBJ2-5 | TRBV6-1 | TGTGCCAGCAGTTCATCCTTACTCCAAGAGACCCAGTACTTC | CASSSSLLQETQYF
many | . | TRBJ2-7 | TRBV6-5 | TGTGCCAGCAGGGTCGGGGGAATCGACGAGCAGTACTTC | CASRVGGIDEQYF
. | . | TRBJ1-1 | TRBV20-1 | TGCAGTGCCCTAGGGTTTTGGACTGAAGCTTTCTTT | CSALGFWTEAFF
many | . | TRBJ1-2 | TRBV2 | TGTGCCAGCAGTGAACGCGAGGGTCGGAGTGGCTACACCTTC | CASSEREGRSGYTF
. | . | TRBJ2-5 | TRBV5-5 | TGTGCCAGCAGCCAGACCCTCAAGACCCAAGAGACCCAGTACTTC | CASSQTLKTQETQYF
few | TRBD1 | TRBJ2-7 | TRBV9 | TGTGCCAGCAGCGTAGGCGGGACAGGTATTTACGAGCAGTACTTC | CASSVGGTGIYEQYF
. | . | TRBJ2-2 | TRBV19 | TGTGCCAGTAGGTTTTACCGGTCCCGAAACACCGGGGAGCTGTTTTTT | CASRFYRSRNTGELFF
. | TRBD1 | TRBJ2-7 | TRBV20-1 | TGCAGTGCTAGGTCTTACCCAATCGCCCAGGGGGCACCCTACGAGCAGTACTTC | CSARSYPIAQGAPYEQYF
. | TRBD1 | TRBJ1-2 | TRBV29-1 | TGCAGCGGCGGGCAGGGGGCTCATGGCTACACCTTC | CSGGQGAHGYTF
. | . | TRBJ1-5 | TRBV7-9 | TGTGCCAGCAGCTTAGCGCTGGACTGGGACGGGCCCCAGCATTTT | CASSLALDWDGPQHF
. | TRBD1 | TRBJ1-2 | TRBV29-1 | TGCAGCTTCGGACAGGGTGACTATGGCTACACCTTC | CSFGQGDYGYTF
. | TRBD1 | TRBJ2-7 | TRBV10-3 | TGTGCCTGGAGACAGGGCTCCTACGAGCAGTACTTC | CAWRQGSYEQYF
. | . | TRBJ1-6 | TRBV2 | TGTGCCAGCAGGTCGACAGCCGGGACACGGTCACCCCTCCACTTT | CASRSTAGTRSPLHF
few | TRBD1 | TRBJ1-2 | TRBV5-1 | TGCGCCAGCAGCACGGAAACCGGGACAGGAAGTGATGGCTACACCTTC | CASSTETGTGSDGYTF
many | TRBD1 | TRBJ1-2 | TRBV7-7 | TGTGCCAGCAGCCGCGAGACAAACAGGGGGATGGATGGCTACACCTTC | CASSRETNRGMDGYTF
. | TRBD2 | TRBJ2-7 | TRBV7-9 | TGTGCCAGCAGCGCCCAGGGAGGGACCTACGAGCAGTACTTC | CASSAQGGTYEQYF
many | . | TRBJ2-7 | TRBV29-1 | TGCAGCGCCGAGGGGGGAGGGAACGAGCAGTACTTC | CSAEGGGNEQYF